The rows below give T cell receptor beta chains drawn from one sample of a study of blood T cell repertoires in COVID-19. Libraries were prepared by immunoSEQ multiplex PCR; TCRdb keeps only in-frame clonotypes and omits some of them. The sample carries approximately 290,000 clones, roughly 84% recorded once. Sequenced sample: peripheral blood. The receptors stem from a person between 65 and 79 years old with COVID-19, enrolled during active disease. Each CDR3 is given with its conserved first and last residue. Each record gives: clone size, D gene, V gene, J gene, CDR3 length, CDR3 DNA, CDR3 protein. The D gene is left open where the match is weak. Some rows have no size entry. The others give once, few or many, or a class for an expanded clone.

abundance: .; d_gene: .; v_gene: TRBV28; j_gene: TRBJ1-5; len: 13; CDR3nt: TGTGCCAGCAGTTTCAGGGAGGTTCAGCCCCAGCATTTT; CDR3aa: CASSFREVQPQHF
abundance: .; d_gene: TRBD1; v_gene: TRBV2; j_gene: TRBJ1-5; len: 15; CDR3nt: TGTGCCAGCAAGATGTGGGGGACAGGCAATCAGCCCCAGCATTTT; CDR3aa: CASKMWGTGNQPQHF
abundance: .; d_gene: TRBD2; v_gene: TRBV7-9; j_gene: TRBJ2-3; len: 16; CDR3nt: TGTGCCAGCAGCTTCGGCGGGAGCGCTAGCACAGATACGCAGTATTTT; CDR3aa: CASSFGGSASTDTQYF
abundance: .; d_gene: .; v_gene: TRBV6-5; j_gene: TRBJ1-5; len: 13; CDR3nt: TGTGCCAGCACTAAGGGACAAGGACAGCCCCAGCATTTT; CDR3aa: CASTKGQGQPQHF
abundance: .; d_gene: .; v_gene: TRBV10-3; j_gene: TRBJ2-3; len: 15; CDR3nt: TGTGCCATCAGTGGGGGCGGAAGTAGCACAGATACGCAGTATTTT; CDR3aa: CAISGGGSSTDTQYF
abundance: .; d_gene: TRBD1; v_gene: TRBV6-2/TRBV6-3; j_gene: TRBJ2-2; len: 17; CDR3nt: TGTGCCAGCAGTTGGAGGTCGTGGGACAGGGAAACCGGGGAGCTGTTTTTT; CDR3aa: CASSWRSWDRETGELFF
abundance: once; d_gene: .; v_gene: TRBV3-1/TRBV3-2; j_gene: TRBJ2-1; len: 15; CDR3nt: TGTGCCAGCAGCCGAGGAGAAAACGAATACAATGAGCAGTTCTTC; CDR3aa: CASSRGENEYNEQFF
abundance: .; d_gene: TRBD2; v_gene: TRBV15; j_gene: TRBJ2-1; len: 18; CDR3nt: TGTGCCACCAGCAGAGAGGTCCTAGCGGCAGGCTCCTACAATGAGCAGTTCTTC; CDR3aa: CATSREVLAAGSYNEQFF
abundance: .; d_gene: .; v_gene: TRBV6-5; j_gene: TRBJ2-3; len: 14; CDR3nt: TGTGCCAGCAGATGGTTGTCCGGAGTAGATACGCAGTATTTT; CDR3aa: CASRWLSGVDTQYF
abundance: .; d_gene: .; v_gene: TRBV18; j_gene: TRBJ1-3; len: 15; CDR3nt: TGTGCCAGCTCACCAGCAGGACACTCTGGAAACACCATATATTTT; CDR3aa: CASSPAGHSGNTIYF
abundance: .; d_gene: TRBD1; v_gene: TRBV7-2; j_gene: TRBJ1-1; len: 15; CDR3nt: TGTGCCAGCAGTTTTCAGGGGGCCGACGGCACTGAAGCTTTCTTT; CDR3aa: CASSFQGADGTEAFF
abundance: .; d_gene: TRBD2; v_gene: TRBV9; j_gene: TRBJ2-7; len: 14; CDR3nt: TGTGCCAGCAGCGTAGGGTCTAGCGGTTCCGAGCAGTACTTC; CDR3aa: CASSVGSSGSEQYF
abundance: .; d_gene: TRBD1; v_gene: TRBV11-2; j_gene: TRBJ2-3; len: 16; CDR3nt: TGTGCCAGCAGCTATTACAGGGGGCTAGCGTTAGATACGCAGTATTTT; CDR3aa: CASSYYRGLALDTQYF